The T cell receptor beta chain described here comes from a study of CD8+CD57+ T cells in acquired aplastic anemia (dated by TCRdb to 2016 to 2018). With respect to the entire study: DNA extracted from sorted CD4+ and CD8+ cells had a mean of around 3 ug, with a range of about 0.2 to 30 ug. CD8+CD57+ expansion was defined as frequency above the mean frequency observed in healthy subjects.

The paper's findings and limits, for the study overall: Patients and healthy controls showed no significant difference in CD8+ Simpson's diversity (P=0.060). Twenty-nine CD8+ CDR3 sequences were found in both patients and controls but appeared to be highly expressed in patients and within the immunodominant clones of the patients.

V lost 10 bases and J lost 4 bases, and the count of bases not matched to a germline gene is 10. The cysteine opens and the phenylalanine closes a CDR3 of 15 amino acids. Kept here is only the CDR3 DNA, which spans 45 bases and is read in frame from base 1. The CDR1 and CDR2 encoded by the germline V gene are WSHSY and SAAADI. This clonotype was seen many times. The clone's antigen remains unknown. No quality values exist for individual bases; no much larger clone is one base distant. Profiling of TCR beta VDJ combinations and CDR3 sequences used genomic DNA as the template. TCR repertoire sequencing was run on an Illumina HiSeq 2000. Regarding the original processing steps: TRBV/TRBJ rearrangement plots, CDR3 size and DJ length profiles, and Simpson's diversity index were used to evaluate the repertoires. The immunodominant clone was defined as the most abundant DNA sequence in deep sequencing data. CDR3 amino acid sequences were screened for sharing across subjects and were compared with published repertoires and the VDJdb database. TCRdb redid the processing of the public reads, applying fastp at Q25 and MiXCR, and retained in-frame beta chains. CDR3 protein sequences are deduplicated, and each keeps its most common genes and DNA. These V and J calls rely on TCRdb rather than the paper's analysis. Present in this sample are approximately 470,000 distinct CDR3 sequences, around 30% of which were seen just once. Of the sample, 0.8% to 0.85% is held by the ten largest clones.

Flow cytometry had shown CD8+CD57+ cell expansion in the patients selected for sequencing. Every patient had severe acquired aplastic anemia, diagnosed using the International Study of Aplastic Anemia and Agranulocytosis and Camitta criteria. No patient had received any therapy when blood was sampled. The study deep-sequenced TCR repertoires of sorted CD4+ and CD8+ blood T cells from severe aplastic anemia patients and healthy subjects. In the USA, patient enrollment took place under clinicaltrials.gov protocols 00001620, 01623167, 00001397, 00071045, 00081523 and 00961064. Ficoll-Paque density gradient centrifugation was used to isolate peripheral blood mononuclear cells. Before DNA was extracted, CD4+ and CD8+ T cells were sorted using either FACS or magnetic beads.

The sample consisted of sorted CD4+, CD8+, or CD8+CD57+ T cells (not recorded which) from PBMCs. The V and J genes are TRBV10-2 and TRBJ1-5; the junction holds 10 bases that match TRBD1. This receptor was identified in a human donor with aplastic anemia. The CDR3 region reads CATQSVGQGNQPQHF. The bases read TGCGCCACCCAATCCGTGGGACAGGGGAATCAGCCCCAGCATTTT.